The T cell receptor beta chain under discussion was sequenced for a study of CD8 T cells in ankylosing spondylitis. Overall study findings and caveats: It appeared that ankylosing spondylitis blood was characterized by a TCR beta motif of 8 or 9 highly homologous variants. In reactive arthritis synovial fluid and blood, some motif variants had been reported before.

This clonotype was recorded at least ten times. Its antigen remains unknown. TCRdb analysed the 5' RACE reads with MiXCR anew, one entry per CDR3 protein. The sample records roughly 440,000 distinct CDR3 sequences, 15% to 20% being singletons. This clonotype was obtained from a male donor with ankylosing spondylitis. The material sequenced was blood, either unsorted or a sorted T cell fraction (not recorded which).

The CDR3 DNA follows: TGCGCCAGCAGCTCCCACAGGGGAGGGGAAAACGAGCAGTACTTC. Translated: CASSSHRGGENEQYF. The chain employs TRBV5-1 and TRBJ2-7; D may match TRBD1 or TRBD2 (7 bases each). The germline V gene has CDR1 SGHRS and CDR2 YFSETQ. The CDR3 is 15 amino acids. V lost 3 bases, J lost 5 bases, and 18 bases lay in between.